This TCR beta chain was sequenced during a study of shared T cell receptors in the human thymus. The protocol was immunoSEQ multiplex PCR, while the TCRdb copy is restricted to in-frame clones and leaves out a portion. The data show 450,000 to 650,000 clones, approximately 78% seen once. This same sample was also part of a study on human thymus T cells. That publication notes: Thymic samples were excised during corrective heart operations.

Sequencing input: thymocytes. The source of this sequence is a boy younger than two with a congenital heart defect.

The CDR3 DNA follows: TGTGCCAGCAGCCACTTTAGGGACAGGGAGGAGCGAGGTGGCTACACCTTC. Protein: CASSHFRDREERGGYTF. The V and J genes are TRBV4-2 and TRBJ1-2; 9 positions match TRBD1. Germline V CDR1 and CDR2: LGHNA, YNFKEQ. The CDR3 spans 17 residues. V was pared by 3 bases and J by 7 bases, with 15 bases of the junction left unmatched.